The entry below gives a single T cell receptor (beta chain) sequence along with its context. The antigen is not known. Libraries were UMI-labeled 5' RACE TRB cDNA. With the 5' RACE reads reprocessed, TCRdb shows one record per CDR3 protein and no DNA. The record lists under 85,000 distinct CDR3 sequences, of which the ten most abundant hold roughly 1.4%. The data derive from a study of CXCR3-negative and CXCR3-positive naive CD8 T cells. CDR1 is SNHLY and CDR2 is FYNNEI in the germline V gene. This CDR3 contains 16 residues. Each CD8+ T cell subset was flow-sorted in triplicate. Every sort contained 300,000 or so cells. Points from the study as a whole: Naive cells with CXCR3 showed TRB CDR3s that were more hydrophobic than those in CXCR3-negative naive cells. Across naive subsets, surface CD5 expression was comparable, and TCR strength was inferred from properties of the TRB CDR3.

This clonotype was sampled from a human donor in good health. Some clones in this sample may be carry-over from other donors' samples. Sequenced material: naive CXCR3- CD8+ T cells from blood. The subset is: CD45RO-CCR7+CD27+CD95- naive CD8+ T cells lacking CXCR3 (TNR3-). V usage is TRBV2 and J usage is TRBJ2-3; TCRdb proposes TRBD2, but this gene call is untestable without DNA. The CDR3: CASRAPGTSLSDTQYF.